The 32 T cell receptor beta chains listed next were all sequenced from one sample in a study of Tregs in tolerant kidney transplant recipients. Sequencing used immunoSEQ multiplex PCR; TCRdb keeps in-frame clones, though not all of them. There are 55,000 to 80,000 clones in the sample; around 98% occur only once, and 0.34% lies in the top ten. The sequencing here drew on Tregs from blood, taken before the transplant. The source of these receptors is a human donor who received a combined kidney and bone marrow transplant.

The chain has TRBV7-3 and TRBJ2-5, with 7 positions matching TRBD2. The CDR3 length is 15 residues. Unmatched junction bases numbered 7, after V lost 4 bases and J lost 2 bases. Germline CDR1 is SGHTA and CDR2 is FQGTGA. Here the CDR3 reads CASSWGGLTQETQYF. The CDR3 region has the DNA TGTGCCAGCAGCTGGGGGGGACTGACACAAGAGACCCAGTACTTC.

This chain links TRBV28 with TRBJ2-7, with 10 bases matching TRBD2. There are 15 residues in the CDR3. In germline, CDR1 is MDHEN, CDR2 SYDVKM. Unmatched junction bases numbered 12, after V lost 6 bases and J lost 7 bases. The CDR3 sequence: CASSRSGRAGWEQYF. The CDR3 bases are TGTGCCAGCAGCCGGAGCGGGAGGGCCGGATGGGAGCAGTACTTC.

The J gene is TRBJ2-7, the V gene TRBV11-2; D is perhaps TRBD2 (5 bases). This CDR3 has 13 residues. In germline, CDR1 is SGHAT, CDR2 FQNNGV. Trimming took off 5 bases at V and 2 bases at J, with 10 bases between the two ends. As DNA, the CDR3 is TGTGCCAGCAGCAGGACTTCCACCTACGAGCAGTACTTC. Protein sequence: CASSRTSTYEQYF.

This rearrangement joins TRBV18 to TRBJ2-7, with TRBD1 matching over 9 bases. With 2 bases clipped from V and 2 bases from J, the junction kept 4 bases outside the gene matches. Germline V gene lookup returns CDR1 KGHSH and CDR2 LQKENI. The CDR3 is 15 residues long. The chain's CDR3 is CASSPYRTGAYEQYF. DNA for the CDR3: TGTGCCAGCTCACCATATAGGACAGGGGCCTACGAGCAGTACTTC. Full variable domain (outside the CDR3, taken from reference TRBV18 and TRBJ2-7): NAGVMQNPRHLVRRRGQEARLRCSPMKGHSHVYWYRQLPEEGLKFMVYLQKENIIDESGMPKERFSAEFPKEGPSILRIQQVVRGDSAAYFCASSPYRTGAYEQYFGPGTRLTVT.

CDR3 in amino acids: CASSQADSMNTEAFF. CDR3 nucleotide sequence: TGTGCCAGCAGCCAAGCAGACAGCATGAACACTGAAGCTTTCTTT. This rearrangement joins TRBV4-2 to TRBJ1-1, with D maybe TRBD1 (5 bases). Trimming took 1 base from V and 0 from J, leaving 9 bases between them. This CDR3 contains 15 residues. Germline V gene data show CDR1 as LGHNA and CDR2 as YNFKEQ.

The chain links TRBV19 to TRBJ1-2; a possible D gene is TRBD1 (5 bases). This CDR3 comprises 16 residues. The germline V and J ends were trimmed by 6 bases and 4 bases, with 21 bases remaining between them. Germline CDR1 reads LNHDA; CDR2 reads SQIVND (reference sequence). CDR3 amino acids: CASRLQSGPLIYGYTF. CDR3 DNA: TGTGCCAGTAGGCTTCAATCAGGGCCCTTAATCTATGGCTACACCTTC.

The V call is TRBV5-1, the J call TRBJ2-3; no clear D gene. The CDR3 runs 14 residues. The V and J ends lost 2 bases and 1 base respectively, with 8 bases between them. The germline V gene has CDR1 SGHRS and CDR2 YFSETQ. For the CDR3, the DNA is TGCGCCAGCAGCTTACCGACTGGCACAGATACGCAGTATTTT. It yields the protein CASSLPTGTDTQYF.

J is TRBJ2-2 and V is TRBV5-8, with D tentatively TRBD1 (5 bases). Germline assignment: CDR1 SGHTS and CDR2 YDEGEE. CDR3 length: 15 residues. V lost 0 bases to trimming and J lost 2 bases, with 8 bases between them. This chain's CDR3 is CASSLVRVNTGELFF. In DNA form, the CDR3 reads TGTGCCAGCAGCTTGGTCAGGGTTAACACCGGGGAGCTGTTTTTT.

The V and J genes are TRBV10-3 and TRBJ1-5, with 8 bases that match TRBD1. This CDR3 comprises 15 residues. Germline lookup yields CDR1 ENHRY and CDR2 SYGVKD. After removal of 2 bases from V and 5 bases from J, the junction contained 5 bases not matched to a gene. This chain's CDR3 is CAISETQGGDQPQHF. CDR3 in DNA: TGTGCCATCAGTGAGACACAGGGGGGGGATCAGCCCCAGCATTTT.

The chain has TRBV6-1 and TRBJ2-3, with 7 nucleotides matching TRBD2. The CDR3 runs 12 residues. Germline trimming cut 4 bases from V and 7 bases from J; bases unmatched to any gene: 2. CDR1 and CDR2 (germline): MNHNS, SASEGT. CDR3 loop: CASSGGSYTQYF. CDR3 bases: TGTGCCAGCAGTGGCGGGAGTTATACGCAGTATTTT.

The V and J genes are TRBV18 and TRBJ1-2; 7 bases fit TRBD1. Per germline, CDR1 KGHSH and CDR2 LQKENI. CDR3 size: 13 residues. V lost 7 bases and J lost 4; bases outside the gene matches: 6. The CDR3 DNA reads as TGTGCCAGCTTAGGGGGCGGCAGCTATGGCTACACCTTC. Its protein is CASLGGGSYGYTF.

The chain uses TRBV27 and TRBJ2-7, with D possibly TRBD2 on 6 matching bases. Germline values: CDR1 MNHEY, CDR2 SMNVEV (reference sequence). The CDR3 length is 16 residues. The V and J ends lost 7 bases and 0 bases respectively, with 19 bases between them. The CDR3 region is CASKPNLAALSYEQYF. In nucleotides, the CDR3 is TGTGCCAGCAAACCCAATTTAGCGGCCCTCTCCTACGAGCAGTACTTC.

The chain carries TRBV11-3 and TRBJ1-1, with no clear D. CDR1 SGHNT and CDR2 YENEEA come from the germline V gene. V gave up 1 base and J gave up 6 bases, with 9 bases separating them. This CDR3 comprises 13 residues. The CDR3, as DNA: TGTGCCAGCAGCTTAGCCAGCGACTCTGAAGCTTTCTTT. Its translation: CASSLASDSEAFF.

V usage is TRBV5-1 and J usage is TRBJ1-4, with D possibly being TRBD1 (5 bases). The V and J ends lost 1 base and 3 bases respectively, with 7 bases between them. This CDR3 is built from 14 residues. Per the germline V gene, CDR1 is SGHRS and CDR2 is YFSETQ. The CDR3 is CASSLRGANEKLFF. The CDR3 coding sequence is TGCGCCAGCAGCTTGCGGGGGGCTAATGAAAAACTGTTTTTT.

The chain recombines TRBV30 with TRBJ2-3; D may be TRBD2 (5 bases). Germline V CDR1 and CDR2: GTSNPN, SVGIG (reference sequence). The CDR3 sequence is 15 residues long. V was trimmed by 2 bases and J by 0 bases, leaving 12 bases between them. CDR3 DNA sequence: TGTGCCTGGAGTTCGGGATTCACTAGCACAGATACGCAGTATTTT. The encoded protein is CAWSSGFTSTDTQYF.

V is TRBV5-1 and J is TRBJ2-1, with D tentatively TRBD2 (5 bases). CDR1 is SGHRS, CDR2 YFSETQ, per germline. This CDR3 is 14 amino acids long. V lost 0 bases to trimming and J lost 8 bases, with 12 bases between them. CDR3 bases: TGCGCCAGCAGCTTGGCGCTCGGGGTCCATGAGCAGTTCTTC. The encoded protein is CASSLALGVHEQFF.

The CDR3 nucleotides are TGCGCCAGCAGCTTTGGCGGGGGGGCCCCTAGCACAGATACGCAGTATTTT. Translated, it gives CASSFGGGAPSTDTQYF. V is TRBV5-1 and J is TRBJ2-3; 9 bases match TRBD2. Germline loops: CDR1 SGHRS, CDR2 YFSETQ. The CDR3 spans 17 residues. With 2 bases clipped from V and 0 bases from J, the junction kept 7 bases outside the gene matches.

The CDR3 sequence: CASSQVPGTGWNNSPLHF. The CDR3 DNA reads as TGTGCCAGCAGCCAAGTGCCCGGGACAGGGTGGAATAATTCACCCCTCCACTTT. The genes are TRBV5-5 and TRBJ1-6; 9 nucleotides match TRBD1. CDR1 and CDR2 (germline): SGHKS, YYEKEE (reference sequence). The CDR3 is 18 amino acids. With V trimmed by 4 bases and J by 5 bases, 13 bases remained unmatched.

The rearrangement joins TRBV28 to TRBJ1-4; no clear D gene. CDR3 size: 15 residues. Trimming pared 4 bases from V and 7 bases from J, leaving 16 bases between. Germline loops: CDR1 MDHEN, CDR2 SYDVKM. The CDR3 protein is CASSSTERLAEKLFF. CDR3 sequence (DNA): TGTGCCAGCAGTTCGACGGAGCGGCTAGCTGAAAAACTGTTTTTT.

This chain connects TRBV6-6 to TRBJ2-1; 10 positions match TRBD1. J was trimmed by 0 bases and V by 6 bases; bases with no gene match: 5. From germline, CDR1 is MNHNY and CDR2 SVGAGI (reference sequence). This CDR3 contains 16 residues. CDR3 sequence reads: CASRRWTGGSYNEQFF. In DNA form, the CDR3 reads TGTGCCAGCAGACGATGGACAGGGGGCTCCTACAATGAGCAGTTCTTC.

In this sample, this clone turned up once. The chain uses TRBV9 and TRBJ1-2; tentatively, D is TRBD1 (6 bases). V gave up 3 bases and J gave up 10 bases, with 7 bases separating them. The CDR3 extends over 10 amino acids. Per the germline V gene, CDR1 is SGDLS and CDR2 is YYNGEE. The chain's CDR3 is CASSGTAYTF. The CDR3 region has the DNA TGTGCCAGCAGCGGGACAGCCTACACCTTC.

This clone has just a few counts. The chain links TRBV5-1 to TRBJ1-1; D is unresolved. The CDR3 sequence is 16 residues long. V was pared by 0 bases and J by 4 bases, with 16 bases between. CDR1 SGHRS and CDR2 YFSETQ come from the germline V gene. CDR3 sequence: CASSLVSGSGGTEAFF. In DNA, the CDR3 is TGCGCCAGCAGCTTGGTATCGGGGTCGGGCGGCACTGAAGCTTTCTTT.

V and J are TRBV27 and TRBJ2-7, with 7 positions matching TRBD2. The germline V gene encodes CDR1 MNHEY and CDR2 SMNVEV (reference sequence). The CDR3 totals 14 residues. V dropped 3 bases and J dropped 0; count of bases not matched to a gene: 2. The CDR3, as DNA: TGTGCCAGCAGTTTTACGGGGGGCTCCTACGAGCAGTACTTC. Amino acids: CASSFTGGSYEQYF.

The chain links TRBV2 to TRBJ2-7, with TRBD1 as a possible D gene (6 bases). Trimming removed 0 bases at V and 1 base at J, with 10 bases between. The CDR3 spans 15 residues. CDR1 and CDR2 (germline): SNHLY, FYNNEI. In DNA, the CDR3 is TGTGCCAGCAGTGAAGCCGCAGGGGTTTCCTACGAGCAGTACTTC. This encodes CASSEAAGVSYEQYF.

The gene calls are TRBV7-2 and TRBJ2-7; D remains ambiguous. Deletions cut 2 bases from V and 5 bases from J, with 4 bases between. From germline, CDR1 is SGHTA and CDR2 FQGNSA. The CDR3 covers 11 residues. The CDR3 bases are TGTGCCAGCAGCTTATTAAACGAGCAGTACTTC. Encoded protein: CASSLLNEQYF.

The V and J genes are TRBV14 and TRBJ2-5, with 7 bases lining up with TRBD2. V trimming: 5 bases; J trimming: 4 bases; junction bases outside the gene matches: 10. The germline V gene has CDR1 SGHDN and CDR2 FVKESK. CDR3 length: 15 residues. As DNA, the CDR3 is TGTGCCAGCAGCTTACGACTGGGGAGGGGAGAGACCCAGTACTTC. It yields the protein CASSLRLGRGETQYF.

This chain uses TRBV4-1 with TRBJ2-7; the match to TRBD1 covers 12 bases. The germline V gene has CDR1 MGHRA and CDR2 YSYEKL. The CDR3 spans 19 residues. The junction had 22 bases not matched to a gene; V was cut back by 4 bases and J by 9 bases. The CDR3 bases are TGCGCCAGCAGCCTACCGGGACAGGGGGCGATCCTCGGAATACGGGGGCAGTACTTC. This encodes CASSLPGQGAILGIRGQYF.

This clone showed up just once. The gene calls are TRBV5-1 and TRBJ1-2; 7 nucleotides match TRBD1. The CDR3 contains 14 residues. The germline V gene encodes CDR1 SGHRS and CDR2 YFSETQ. Trimming at V came to 2 bases and at J to 4 bases, leaving 5 bases not matched to a gene. The chain's CDR3 is CASSFGSGGYGYTF. The CDR3 nucleotides read TGCGCCAGCAGCTTTGGGTCAGGGGGCTATGGCTACACCTTC.

V is TRBV7-3 and J is TRBJ2-1; 10 bases align to TRBD2. Germline loops: CDR1 SGHTA, CDR2 FQGTGA. With V trimmed by 5 bases and J by 4 bases, 5 bases remained unmatched. This CDR3 region has 15 residues. In DNA, the CDR3 is TGTGCCAGCAGCACCAGCGGGGGGGCTTACAATGAGCAGTTCTTC. Protein: CASSTSGGAYNEQFF.

The chain joins TRBV15 to TRBJ2-1; possibly TRBD1 for D (6 bases). Germline CDR1 and CDR2: LNHNV and YYDKDF (reference sequence). Trimming removed 1 base at V and 6 bases at J, with 7 bases between. The CDR3 is made up of 13 amino acids. CDR3 in amino acids: CATSRVGGNEQFF. CDR3 sequence (DNA): TGTGCCACCAGCAGAGTAGGGGGCAATGAGCAGTTCTTC.

The chain is built from TRBV6-5 and TRBJ1-2; 9 nucleotides match TRBD1. The CDR3 length is 13 residues. Germline V gives CDR1 MNHEY, CDR2 SVGAGI. Trimming cost V 2 bases and J 8 bases; bases outside gene matches: 3. CDR3 in amino acids: CASSYGTGLGYTF. CDR3 DNA: TGTGCCAGCAGTTACGGGACAGGGTTGGGCTACACCTTC.

J is TRBJ2-7 and V is TRBV19, with D hard to call. Germline V gene lookup returns CDR1 LNHDA and CDR2 SQIVND (reference sequence). V was clipped by 7 bases and J by 3 bases, with 19 bases between them. CDR3 length equals 15 residues. In DNA form, the CDR3 reads TGTGCCAGTATCCCGGGTTCTCATACCCTCTACGAGCAGTACTTC. Its translation is CASIPGSHTLYEQYF.